This T cell receptor (beta chain) derives from a study of T-cell reconstitution after alpha-beta-depleted transplantation in children. It was with unique molecular identifiers that the TCRbeta library was prepared. TCRdb redid the calling of the PCR reads with MiXCR, one entry per CDR3 protein. The sample holds 670,000 or so distinct CDR3 sequences, 13% seen once. Only a few counts were recorded for this clonotype. Sequences were derived from PBMCs, sampled before TCRalphabeta/CD19-depleted stem cell transplant. The sequence was obtained from a girl aged 2 to 9 with congenital amegakaryocytic thrombocytopenia, due to receive a stem cell transplant.

The CDR3 DNA reads as TGCGCCAGCAGCCTCCTAGGGACTAGCGGGTCCGCAGATACGCAGTATTTT. Its protein product is CASSLLGTSGSADTQYF. V usage is TRBV5-1 and J usage is TRBJ2-3, with 12 bases that match TRBD2. V lost 4 bases and J lost 4; bases outside the gene matches: 10. Germline values: CDR1 SGHRS, CDR2 YFSETQ. The CDR3 has 17 residues.